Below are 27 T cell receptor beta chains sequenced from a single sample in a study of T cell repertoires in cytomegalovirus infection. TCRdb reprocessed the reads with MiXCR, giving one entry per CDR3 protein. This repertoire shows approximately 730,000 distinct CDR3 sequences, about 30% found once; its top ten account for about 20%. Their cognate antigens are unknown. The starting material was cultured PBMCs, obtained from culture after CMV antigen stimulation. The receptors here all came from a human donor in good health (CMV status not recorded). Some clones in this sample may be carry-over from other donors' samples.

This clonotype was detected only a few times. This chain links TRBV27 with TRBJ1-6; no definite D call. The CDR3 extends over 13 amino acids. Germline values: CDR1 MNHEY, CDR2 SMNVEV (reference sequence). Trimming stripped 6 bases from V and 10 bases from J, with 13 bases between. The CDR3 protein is CASRGSNSSPLHF. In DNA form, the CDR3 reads TGTGCCAGCAGGGGCAGTAATTCATCACCCCTCCACTTT.

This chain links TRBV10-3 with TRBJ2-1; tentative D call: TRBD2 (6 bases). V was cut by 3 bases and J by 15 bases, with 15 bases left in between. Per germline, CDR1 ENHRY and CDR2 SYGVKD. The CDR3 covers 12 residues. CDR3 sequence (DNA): TGTGCCATCAGTGAAGCCGCGGGACTGAGGTTCTTC. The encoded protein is CAISEAAGLRFF.

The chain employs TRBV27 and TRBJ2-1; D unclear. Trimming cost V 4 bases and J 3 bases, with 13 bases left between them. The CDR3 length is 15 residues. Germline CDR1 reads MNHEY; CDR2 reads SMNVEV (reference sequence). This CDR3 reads CASSSSPTGYNEQFF. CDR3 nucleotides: TGTGCCAGCAGTTCCAGCCCGACTGGCTACAATGAGCAGTTCTTC.

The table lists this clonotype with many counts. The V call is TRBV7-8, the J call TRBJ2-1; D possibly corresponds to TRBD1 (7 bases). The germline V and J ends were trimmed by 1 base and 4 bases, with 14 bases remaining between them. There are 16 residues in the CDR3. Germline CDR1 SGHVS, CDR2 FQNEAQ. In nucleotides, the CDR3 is TGTGCCAGCAGCTTAGTATCAGGGGGGATATACAATGAGCAGTTCTTC. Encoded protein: CASSLVSGGIYNEQFF.

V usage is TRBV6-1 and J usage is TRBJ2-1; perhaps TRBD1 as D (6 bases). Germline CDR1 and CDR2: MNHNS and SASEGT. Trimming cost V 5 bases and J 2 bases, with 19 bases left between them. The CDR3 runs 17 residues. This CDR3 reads CASSYQEGDGTYNEQFF. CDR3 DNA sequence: TGTGCCAGCAGTTACCAAGAGGGGGACGGTACCTACAATGAGCAGTTCTTC.

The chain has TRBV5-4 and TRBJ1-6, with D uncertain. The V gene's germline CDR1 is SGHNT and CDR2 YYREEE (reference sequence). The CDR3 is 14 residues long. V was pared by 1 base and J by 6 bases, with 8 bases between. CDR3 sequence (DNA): TGTGCCAGCAGCTTGCAACAGCTTAATTCACCCCTCCACTTT. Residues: CASSLQQLNSPLHF.

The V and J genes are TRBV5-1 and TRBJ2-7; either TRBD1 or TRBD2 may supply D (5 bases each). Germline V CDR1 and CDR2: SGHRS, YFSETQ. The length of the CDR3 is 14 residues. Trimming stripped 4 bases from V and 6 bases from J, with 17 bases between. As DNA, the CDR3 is TGCGCCAGCAGCCCCGGGACGACGAGCCTCGAGCAGTACTTC. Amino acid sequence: CASSPGTTSLEQYF.

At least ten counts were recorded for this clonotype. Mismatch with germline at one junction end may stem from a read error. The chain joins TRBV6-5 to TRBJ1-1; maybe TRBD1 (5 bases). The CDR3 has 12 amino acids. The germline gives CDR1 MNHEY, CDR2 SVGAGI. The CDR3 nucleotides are TGCGCCAGCAGCAGGGCGAACACTGAAGCTTTCTTT. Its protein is CASSRANTEAFF.

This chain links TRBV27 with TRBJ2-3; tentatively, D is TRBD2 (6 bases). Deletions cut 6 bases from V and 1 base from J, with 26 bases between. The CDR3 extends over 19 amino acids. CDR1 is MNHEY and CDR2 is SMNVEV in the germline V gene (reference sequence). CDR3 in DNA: TGTGCCAGCAGGCGTCGCCGGGACTTAATAGGTTGGGGCACAGATACGCAGTATTTT. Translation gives CASRRRRDLIGWGTDTQYF.

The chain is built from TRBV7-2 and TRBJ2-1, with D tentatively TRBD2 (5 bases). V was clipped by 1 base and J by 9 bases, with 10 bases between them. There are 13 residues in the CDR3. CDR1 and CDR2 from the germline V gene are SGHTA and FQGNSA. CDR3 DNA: TGTGCCAGCAGCTTAGTGCGCCGGGGTGAGCAGTTCTTC. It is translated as CASSLVRRGEQFF.

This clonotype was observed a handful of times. CDR3 region: CASSLSQGGYNEQFF. The CDR3 nucleotides read TGTGCCAGCAGCTTAAGCCAGGGTGGGTACAATGAGCAGTTCTTC. The chain uses TRBV11-2 and TRBJ2-1; tentatively, D is TRBD1 (5 bases). This CDR3 has 15 residues. Per germline, CDR1 SGHAT and CDR2 FQNNGV. Between the trimmed V and J ends, which lost 2 bases and 4 bases, there was a span of 12 bases.

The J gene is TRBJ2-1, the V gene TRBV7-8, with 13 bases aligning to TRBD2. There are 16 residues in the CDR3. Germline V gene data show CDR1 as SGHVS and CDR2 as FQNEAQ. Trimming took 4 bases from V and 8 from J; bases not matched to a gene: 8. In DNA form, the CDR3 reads TGTGCCAGCAGCTCCTTCGGGACTAGCGGGATCGATGAGCAGTTCTTC. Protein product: CASSSFGTSGIDEQFF.

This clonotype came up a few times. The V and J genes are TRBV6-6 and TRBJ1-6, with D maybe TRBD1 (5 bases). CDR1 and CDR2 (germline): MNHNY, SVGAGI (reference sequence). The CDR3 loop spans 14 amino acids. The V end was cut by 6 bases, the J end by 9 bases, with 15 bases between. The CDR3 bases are TGTGCCAGCAGCTCTCTAGGGGTAGCTTCACCCCTCCACTTT. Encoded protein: CASSSLGVASPLHF.

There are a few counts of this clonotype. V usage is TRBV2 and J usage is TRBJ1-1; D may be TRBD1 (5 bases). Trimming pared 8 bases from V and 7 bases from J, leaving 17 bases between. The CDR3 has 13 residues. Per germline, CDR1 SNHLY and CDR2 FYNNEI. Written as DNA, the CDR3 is TGTGCCAGCCAGTTTAGACAGTTCCTTGAAGCTTTCTTT. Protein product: CASQFRQFLEAFF.

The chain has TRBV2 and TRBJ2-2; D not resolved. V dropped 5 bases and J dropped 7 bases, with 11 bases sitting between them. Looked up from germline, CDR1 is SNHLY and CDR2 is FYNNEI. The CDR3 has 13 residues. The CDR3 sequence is CASSNREVGELFF. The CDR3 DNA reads TGTGCCAGCAGTAATCGCGAAGTCGGGGAGCTGTTTTTT.

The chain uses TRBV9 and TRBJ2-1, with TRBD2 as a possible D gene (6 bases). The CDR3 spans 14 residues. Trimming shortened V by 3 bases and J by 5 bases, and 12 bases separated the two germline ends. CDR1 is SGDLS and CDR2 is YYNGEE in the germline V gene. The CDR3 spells CASSALAGHNEQFF. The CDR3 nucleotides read TGTGCCAGCAGCGCCTTGGCGGGGCACAATGAGCAGTTCTTC. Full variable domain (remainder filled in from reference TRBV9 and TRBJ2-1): DSGVTQTPKHLITATGQRVTLRCSPRSGDLSVYWYQQSLDQGLQFLIQYYNGEERAKGNILERFSAQQFPDLHSELNLSSLELGDSALYFCASSALAGHNEQFFGPGTRLTVL.

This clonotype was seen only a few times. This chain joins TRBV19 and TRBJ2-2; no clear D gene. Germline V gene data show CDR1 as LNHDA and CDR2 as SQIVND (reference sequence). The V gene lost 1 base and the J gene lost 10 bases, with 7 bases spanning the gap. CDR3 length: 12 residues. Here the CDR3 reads CASSIVKSELFF. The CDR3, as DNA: TGTGCCAGTAGTATAGTGAAGTCGGAGCTGTTTTTT.

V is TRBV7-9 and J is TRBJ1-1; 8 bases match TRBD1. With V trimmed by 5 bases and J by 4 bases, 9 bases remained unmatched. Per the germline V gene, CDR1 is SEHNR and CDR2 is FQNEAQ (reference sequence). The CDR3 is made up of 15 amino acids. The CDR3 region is CASSATGQGRTEAFF. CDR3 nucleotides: TGTGCCAGCAGCGCCACCGGACAGGGTCGCACTGAAGCTTTCTTT.

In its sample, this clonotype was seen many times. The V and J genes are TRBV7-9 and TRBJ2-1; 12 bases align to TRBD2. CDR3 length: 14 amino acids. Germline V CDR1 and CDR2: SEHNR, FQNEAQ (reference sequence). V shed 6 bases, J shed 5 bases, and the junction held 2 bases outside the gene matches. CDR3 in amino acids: CASRRTSGDNEQFF. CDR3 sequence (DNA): TGTGCCAGCAGAAGGACTAGCGGGGACAATGAGCAGTTCTTC.

CDR3 DNA sequence: TGTGCCAGCAGTTTATGGGCGGGCAATGAGCAGTTCTTC. It yields the protein CASSLWAGNEQFF. The rearrangement joins TRBV28 to TRBJ2-1; D might be TRBD2 (5 bases). The CDR3 is 13 residues long. Germline V gene data show CDR1 as MDHEN and CDR2 as SYDVKM. Deletions cut 0 bases from V and 6 bases from J, with 6 bases between.

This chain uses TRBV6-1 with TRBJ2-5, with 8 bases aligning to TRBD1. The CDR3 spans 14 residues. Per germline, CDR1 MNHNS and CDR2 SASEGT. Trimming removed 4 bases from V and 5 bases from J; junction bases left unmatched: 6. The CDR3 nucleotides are TGTGCCAGCAGTGGACAGGGGCCGAGGGAGACCCAGTACTTC. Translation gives CASSGQGPRETQYF.

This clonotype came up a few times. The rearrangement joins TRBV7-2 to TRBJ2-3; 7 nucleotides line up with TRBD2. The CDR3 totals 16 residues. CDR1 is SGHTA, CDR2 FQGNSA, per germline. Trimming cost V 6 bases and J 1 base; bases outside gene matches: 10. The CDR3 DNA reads TGTGCCAGCAGGAGGGACCCCGCGGGGGGCACAGATACGCAGTATTTT. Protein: CASRRDPAGGTDTQYF.

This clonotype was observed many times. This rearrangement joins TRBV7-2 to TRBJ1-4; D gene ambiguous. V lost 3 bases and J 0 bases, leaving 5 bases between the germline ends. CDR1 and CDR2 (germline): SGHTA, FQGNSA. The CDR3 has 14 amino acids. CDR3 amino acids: CASSFPATNEKLFF. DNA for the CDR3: TGTGCCAGCAGCTTCCCAGCAACTAATGAAAAACTGTTTTTT. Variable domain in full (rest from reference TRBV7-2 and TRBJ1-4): GAGVSQSPSNKVTEKGKDVELRCDPISGHTALYWYRQSLGQGLEFLIYFQGNSAPDKSGLPSDRFSAERTGGSVSTLTIQRTQQEDSAVYLCASSFPATNEKLFFGSGTQLSVL.

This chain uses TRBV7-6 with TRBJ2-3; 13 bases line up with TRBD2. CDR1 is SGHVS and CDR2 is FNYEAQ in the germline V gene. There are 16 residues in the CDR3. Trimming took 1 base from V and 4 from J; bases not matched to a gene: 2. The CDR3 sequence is CASSLGTSGSSDTQYF. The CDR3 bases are TGTGCCAGCAGCTTAGGGACTAGCGGGAGTTCAGATACGCAGTATTTT.

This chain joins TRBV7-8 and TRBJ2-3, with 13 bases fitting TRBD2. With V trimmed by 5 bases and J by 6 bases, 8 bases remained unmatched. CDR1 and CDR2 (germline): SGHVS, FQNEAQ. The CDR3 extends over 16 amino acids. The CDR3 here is CASSLGTSGDVDTQYF. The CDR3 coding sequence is TGTGCCAGCAGCCTCGGGACTAGCGGGGATGTGGATACGCAGTATTTT.

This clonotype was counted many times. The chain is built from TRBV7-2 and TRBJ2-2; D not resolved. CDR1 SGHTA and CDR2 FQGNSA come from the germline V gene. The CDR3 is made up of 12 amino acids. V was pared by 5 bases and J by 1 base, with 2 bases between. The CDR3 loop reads CASSKNTGELFF. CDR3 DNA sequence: TGTGCCAGCAGCAAGAACACCGGGGAGCTGTTTTTT.

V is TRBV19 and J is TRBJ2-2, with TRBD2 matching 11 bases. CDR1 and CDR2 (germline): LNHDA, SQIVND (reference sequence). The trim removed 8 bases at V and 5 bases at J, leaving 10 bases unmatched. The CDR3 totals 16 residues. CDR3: CASQRLAGGETGELFF. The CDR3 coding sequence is TGTGCCAGTCAGAGGCTAGCGGGGGGTGAGACCGGGGAGCTGTTTTTT.